This T cell receptor (beta chain) was sequenced during a study of cytomegalovirus exposure and HLA in healthy donors (dated by TCRdb to about 2017). For the study in its entirety: According to a later analysis, one platform produced both the 110 or so validation repertoires and the 666 repertoires of the first cohort. The aim of the study was to test whether cataloging public T cell receptors could identify signatures of past pathogen exposure. Besides the first cohort of 500 to 700 subjects, a separate validation cohort made up of around 120 different subjects was used. High-throughput TCR immunosequencing, statistical association of individual TCRs with disease status, and machine learning were combined to predict cytomegalovirus infection status.

Trimming accounts for 4 bases at V and 4 bases at J, while the number of junction bases matched to no gene is 11. In the germline V gene, CDR1 corresponds to SGHTS and CDR2 to YDEGEE. Including the terminal cysteine and phenylalanine, the CDR3 comprises 15 residues. Of the read, only the CDR3 DNA is kept; its 45 bases are in frame from base 1. A note on this clone: The specificity of this receptor is unknown. No clone much larger than this one lies a single base away; base qualities are absent.

The donors belonged to the validation cohort of over a hundred subjects, which was separate from the roughly 670-subject first cohort. Libraries were constructed by the immunoSEQ multiplex PCR assay. In the paper's pipeline: A statistical classification framework was developed to diagnose cytomegalovirus status using the catalog of TCR beta chain sequences. The source is immuneACCESS, and TCRdb retained only in-frame sequences with V and J called. Part of the clones is not carried over; for the studies checked, unresolved V genes explain less than half of this, and the remainder is unexplained. V and J calls and clone size are given by that table; D and trimming were obtained from the DNA. A total of approximately 160,000 clones appear in this sample, 89% of them only once. The ten largest clones represent 4% to 4.5% of the sample. Study-wide conclusions, independent of this receptor: Of the cluster scores, approximately 94% were above 0 in a later analysis, which found that TCRs clustered in the first cohort also tended to co-occur in the 90 to 150 validation repertoires. The study listed 150 to 200 TCR beta chains as associated with cytomegalovirus. While some public TCRs were present in many individuals, most TCR sequences turned up only very rarely across donors. According to the authors, the approach could potentially be generalized to other disease states and immunological phenotypes. A later analysis had no HLA typing for the validation cohort, so co-occurrence there was scored across all 110 or so repertoires. In vitro tests confirmed that a few of the cytomegalovirus-associated TCR beta chains recognize cytomegalovirus antigens. In both the original and validation cohorts, the classifier was reported to diagnose cytomegalovirus status with high specificity and sensitivity.

The receptor's source is a man aged 18 to 29 in good health and CMV-seropositive. The sample was PBMCs. The rearrangement combines TRBV5-8 with TRBJ2-7; 7 bases in the middle match TRBD1. The sequenced DNA is TGTGCCAGCAGCCAAAGGGGACAGTTCGCTTACGAGCAGTACTTC. The encoded protein is CASSQRGQFAYEQYF.